The subject of this entry is one TCR beta chain. Its antigen is undetermined. The germline V gene has CDR1 SEHNR and CDR2 FQNEAQ (reference sequence). Trimming left V 1 base short and J 7 bases short, with 16 bases between. The CDR3 has 15 amino acids. This sample is drawn from a study of CD8+CD57+ T cells in acquired aplastic anemia. Whole-study context: Each DNA sample taken from sorted CD4+ and CD8+ cells came to about 3 ug on average. Study-wide results and limits: Controls did not differ significantly from patients in CD8+ Simpson's diversity. Some 30 shared CD8+ CDR3s appeared highly expressed within patients' immunodominant clones.

It was genomic DNA that served as the template for profiling TCR beta VDJ and CDR3. One entry per CDR3 protein results from TCRdb running MiXCR on the reads. The sample holds roughly 300,000 distinct CDR3 sequences, approximately 55% seen once. This sequence joins TRBV7-9 and TRBJ1-1, with D perhaps TRBD1 (6 bases). The sample consisted of sorted CD4+, CD8+, or CD8+CD57+ T cells (not recorded which) from PBMCs. The TCR sequence derives from a human donor with severe aplastic anemia or a healthy control (not recorded which). The CDR3 protein is CASSLVGGPSGEAFF. The CDR3 region has the DNA TGTGCCAGCAGCTTAGTCGGGGGGCCCTCCGGTGAAGCTTTCTTT.